Listed here are 5 T cell receptor beta chains from one sample, sequenced in a study of T cells after yellow fever vaccination. TCRdb re-called the 5' RACE reads with MiXCR, one entry per CDR3 protein. The repertoire consists of some 600,000 distinct CDR3 sequences, with 17% occurring once and the leading ten covering around 16%. The input for sequencing was PBMCs, taken 5 days after the first yellow fever vaccination. These receptors all come from a man aged 18 to 30 who received the YFV17D yellow fever vaccine.

The chain combines TRBV6-1 with TRBJ2-1; no firm D call. Trimming pared 4 bases from V and 7 bases from J, leaving 5 bases between. There are 11 residues in the CDR3. Looked up from germline, CDR1 is MNHNS and CDR2 is SASEGT. The CDR3, as DNA: TGTGCCAGCAGTGTCCCGAATGAGCAGTTCTTC. Translation gives CASSVPNEQFF.

CDR3 protein: CASSYSTLQGARTYGYTF. DNA for the CDR3: TGTGCCAGCAGTTACTCGACCTTACAGGGGGCGCGTACCTATGGCTACACCTTC. This chain uses TRBV6-2 or TRBV6-3 with TRBJ1-2, with 9 bases fitting TRBD1. Germline CDR1 MNHEY, CDR2 SVGEGT. The CDR3 is 18 amino acids. V was pared by 0 bases and J by 4 bases, with 12 bases of the junction left unmatched.

This clonotype appeared a few times. The genes are TRBV28 and TRBJ2-1; 12 bases match TRBD2. Germline V gene lookup returns CDR1 MDHEN and CDR2 SYDVKM. The V and J ends lost 3 bases and 4 bases, in that order; junction bases with no gene match: 4. The CDR3 contains 16 residues. The CDR3 nucleotides are TGTGCCAGCAGTTTGTTTCTAGCGGGGGGGTACAATGAGCAGTTCTTC. Residues: CASSLFLAGGYNEQFF.

This chain connects TRBV20-1 to TRBJ2-1, with 9 bases aligning to TRBD2. This CDR3 contains 15 residues. From germline, CDR1 is DFQATT and CDR2 SNEGSKA (reference sequence). Trimming removed 3 bases from V and 2 bases from J; junction bases left unmatched: 5. This chain's CDR3 is CSARRGGGAYNEQFF. In DNA form, the CDR3 reads TGCAGTGCTAGGCGGGGCGGGGGGGCCTACAATGAGCAGTTCTTC.

A few counts support this clonotype. This chain links TRBV2 with TRBJ1-3, with D unresolved. V was trimmed by 1 base and J by 9 bases, leaving 7 bases between them. The CDR3 consists of 12 residues. CDR1 SNHLY and CDR2 FYNNEI come from the germline V gene. CDR3 nucleotide sequence: TGTGCCAGCAGTGAAGTAGGCCCCACCATATATTTT. This codes for CASSEVGPTIYF.